The rows below give T cell receptor beta chains drawn from one sample of a study of blood T cells in healthy people across ages. A single record per CDR3 protein comes from TCRdb applying MiXCR to the 5' RACE reads. The sample yields approximately 670,000 distinct CDR3 sequences, less than 45% seen once. Specimen: blood. The receptors derive from a man older than 75 in good health. Both conserved end residues are part of each CDR3. D genes are given only for firm matches. Size tells how often a clone was seen (once, few, many) or the class of an expanded clone, and some rows leave it out.

clone_size: few
d_call: -
v_call: TRBV20-1
j_call: TRBJ2-7
cdr3_aa: CSTSRGGYEQYF
cdr3_nt: TGCAGTACCTCGCGCGGCGGCTACGAGCAGTACTTC

clone_size: -
d_call: -
v_call: TRBV6-2/TRBV6-3
j_call: TRBJ2-7
cdr3_aa: CASKGAATSSYEQYF
cdr3_nt: TGTGCCAGCAAGGGAGCGGCCACCAGCTCCTACGAGCAGTACTTC

clone_size: few
d_call: -
v_call: TRBV20-1
j_call: TRBJ2-1
cdr3_aa: CSARDPYRYKNNEQFF
cdr3_nt: TGCAGTGCTAGAGATCCCTACAGGTATAAAAACAATGAGCAGTTCTTC

clone_size: -
d_call: TRBD1
v_call: TRBV3-1
j_call: TRBJ2-5
cdr3_aa: CAGSLGQGGETQYF
cdr3_nt: TGTGCCGGCAGCCTCGGACAGGGGGGAGAGACCCAGTACTTC

clone_size: -
d_call: -
v_call: TRBV7-9
j_call: TRBJ1-2
cdr3_aa: CASSLGPGRSYGYTF
cdr3_nt: TGTGCCAGCAGCTTAGGCCCGGGACGGTCCTATGGCTACACCTTC

clone_size: few
d_call: -
v_call: TRBV27
j_call: TRBJ1-4
cdr3_aa: CASSSRVVTETNEKLFF
cdr3_nt: TGTGCCAGCAGTTCTCGGGTCGTTACGGAAACTAATGAAAAACTGTTTTTT

clone_size: few
d_call: TRBD2
v_call: TRBV12-3/TRBV12-4
j_call: TRBJ2-3
cdr3_aa: CASSLVGSGDTQYF
cdr3_nt: TGTGCCAGCAGTTTAGTGGGTAGCGGGGATACGCAGTATTTT

clone_size: -
d_call: TRBD1
v_call: TRBV7-2
j_call: TRBJ2-1
cdr3_aa: CASSLTGATYNEQFF
cdr3_nt: TGTGCCAGCAGCTTAACAGGGGCCACCTACAATGAGCAGTTCTTC

clone_size: -
d_call: -
v_call: TRBV29-1
j_call: TRBJ2-1
cdr3_aa: CSVPLSVAQFF
cdr3_nt: TGCAGCGTCCCCCTTTCAGTCGCGCAGTTCTTC

clone_size: many
d_call: -
v_call: TRBV12-3/TRBV12-4
j_call: TRBJ2-6
cdr3_aa: CASSFDRSGRSGANVLTF
cdr3_nt: TGTGCCAGCAGCTTCGACAGGTCGGGTCGCTCTGGGGCCAACGTCCTGACTTTC

clone_size: few
d_call: TRBD1
v_call: TRBV5-1
j_call: TRBJ1-6
cdr3_aa: CASKTGDGNSPLHF
cdr3_nt: TGCGCCAGCAAGACAGGGGACGGTAATTCACCCCTCCACTTT

clone_size: many
d_call: -
v_call: TRBV21-1
j_call: TRBJ2-1
cdr3_aa: CASSKGLAGVYNEQFF
cdr3_nt: TGTGCCAGCAGCAAAGGGCTAGCGGGAGTTTACAATGAGCAGTTCTTC

clone_size: -
d_call: -
v_call: TRBV4-2
j_call: TRBJ2-7
cdr3_aa: CASSQGDLGYEQYF
cdr3_nt: TGTGCCAGCAGCCAAGGCGACTTGGGCTACGAGCAGTACTTC

clone_size: -
d_call: -
v_call: TRBV4-3
j_call: TRBJ2-6
cdr3_aa: CASSQEGGGSSGANVLTF
cdr3_nt: TGCGCCAGCAGCCAAGAAGGCGGTGGAAGCTCTGGGGCCAACGTCCTGACTTTC

clone_size: -
d_call: -
v_call: TRBV20-1
j_call: TRBJ2-3
cdr3_aa: CSASPMNSDTQYF
cdr3_nt: TGCAGTGCCTCCCCGATGAACTCAGATACGCAGTATTTT

clone_size: few
d_call: TRBD2
v_call: TRBV7-2
j_call: TRBJ2-3
cdr3_aa: CASSKRTSGISTDTQYF
cdr3_nt: TGTGCCAGCAGCAAACGGACTAGCGGGATAAGCACAGATACGCAGTATTTT

clone_size: -
d_call: -
v_call: TRBV7-8
j_call: TRBJ2-6
cdr3_aa: CASSRKDSTLDGANVLTF
cdr3_nt: TGTGCCAGCAGCCGTAAGGACAGCACCTTGGATGGGGCCAACGTCCTGACTTTC

clone_size: -
d_call: TRBD1
v_call: TRBV29-1
j_call: TRBJ1-1
cdr3_aa: CSVKPTGGRDTEAFF
cdr3_nt: TGCAGCGTTAAACCGACAGGGGGCCGGGACACTGAAGCTTTCTTT

clone_size: few
d_call: -
v_call: TRBV20-1
j_call: TRBJ2-1
cdr3_aa: CSARADSYNEQFF
cdr3_nt: TGCAGTGCTAGAGCGGATTCCTACAATGAGCAGTTCTTC

clone_size: -
d_call: -
v_call: TRBV10-2
j_call: TRBJ1-2
cdr3_aa: CASSEGGVGILDGYTF
cdr3_nt: TGCGCCAGCAGTGAGGGGGGCGTGGGGATTCTCGATGGCTACACCTTC

clone_size: -
d_call: TRBD1
v_call: TRBV9
j_call: TRBJ1-1
cdr3_aa: CASSVRTGGIGTEAFF
cdr3_nt: TGTGCCAGCAGCGTCCGGACAGGGGGCATTGGCACTGAAGCTTTCTTT

clone_size: many
d_call: -
v_call: TRBV11-2
j_call: TRBJ2-7
cdr3_aa: CASSLGSGKYEQYF
cdr3_nt: TGTGCCAGCAGCTTAGGTTCGGGGAAATACGAGCAGTACTTC

clone_size: -
d_call: TRBD1
v_call: TRBV7-9
j_call: TRBJ2-1
cdr3_aa: CASSPGDRVGFNEQFF
cdr3_nt: TGTGCCAGCAGCCCAGGGGACAGGGTTGGTTTCAATGAGCAGTTCTTC

clone_size: -
d_call: -
v_call: TRBV4-2
j_call: TRBJ2-5
cdr3_aa: CASSQVVQRGATQYF
cdr3_nt: TGTGCCAGCAGCCAAGTTGTACAAAGGGGGGCGACCCAGTACTTC

clone_size: -
d_call: TRBD1
v_call: TRBV7-9
j_call: TRBJ2-7
cdr3_aa: CASSIPGQGAYEQYF
cdr3_nt: TGTGCCAGCAGCATACCGGGACAGGGTGCCTACGAGCAGTACTTC

clone_size: many
d_call: -
v_call: TRBV7-9
j_call: TRBJ1-1
cdr3_aa: CASTVNTEAFF
cdr3_nt: TGTGCCAGCACGGTGAACACTGAAGCTTTCTTT

clone_size: once
d_call: TRBD1
v_call: TRBV7-3
j_call: TRBJ1-1
cdr3_aa: CASSLSRLGTANTEAFF
cdr3_nt: TGTGCCAGCAGCTTAAGCCGCCTCGGGACAGCGAACACTGAAGCTTTCTTT